Listed here are 26 T cell receptor beta chains from one sample, sequenced in a study of T cell changes during pregnancy in multiple sclerosis (dated by TCRdb to 2018 to 2020). The protocol used for the library was the immunoSEQ multiplex PCR assay. The immuneACCESS repertoire file appears here via TCRdb, limited to in-frame rearrangements. These files lack a portion of the clones; in checked studies, under half of the deficit traces to unresolved V genes, and the cause of the others is not known. Counted in this sample were about 86,000 clones; about 91% of them appeared once. The ten largest clones represent around 2% of the sample. Specimen: peripheral blood, collected in the first trimester of pregnancy. Receptors originate from a female donor in good health, enrolled as a control in a pregnancy study.

This chain uses TRBV4-1 with TRBJ1-4, with 7 bases that match TRBD1. CDR3 length: 15 amino acids. Germline V gene lookup returns CDR1 MGHRA and CDR2 YSYEKL. Trimming at V came to 4 bases and at J to 5 bases, leaving 7 bases not matched to a gene. CDR3 sequence (DNA): TGCGCCAGCAGCCCCGGGACAGCCGGAAATGAAAAACTGTTTTTT. Protein sequence: CASSPGTAGNEKLFF.

The chain has TRBV18 and TRBJ2-3; D might be TRBD1 (6 bases). Germline loops: CDR1 KGHSH, CDR2 LQKENI. This CDR3 has 16 residues. Trimming shortened V by 3 bases and J by 5 bases, and 18 bases separated the two germline ends. CDR3 protein: CASSPLGGYQRDTQYF. CDR3 sequence (DNA): TGTGCCAGCTCACCGTTAGGGGGATATCAAAGAGATACGCAGTATTTT.

The chain couples TRBV7-9 to TRBJ2-3; D possibly corresponds to TRBD2 (5 bases). Germline values: CDR1 SEHNR, CDR2 FQNEAQ (reference sequence). The CDR3 length is 15 residues. Deletions cut 7 bases from V and 0 bases from J, with 14 bases between. As DNA, the CDR3 is TGTGCCAGCAAATTAGTGGAGGATAGCACAGATACGCAGTATTTT. Protein: CASKLVEDSTDTQYF.

The rearrangement links TRBV9 to TRBJ2-5; 8 positions match TRBD1. There are 14 residues in the CDR3. With 3 bases clipped from V and 5 bases from J, the junction kept 6 bases outside the gene matches. Germline-derived CDR1 and CDR2 are SGDLS and YYNGEE. The CDR3: CASSDDRGFETQYF. The CDR3 region has the DNA TGTGCCAGCAGCGACGACAGGGGATTTGAGACCCAGTACTTC.

This chain joins TRBV2 and TRBJ2-1, with TRBD2 matching 7 bases. The CDR3 sequence is 11 residues long. Germline V CDR1 and CDR2: SNHLY, FYNNEI. The J segment lost 15 bases and the V segment lost 8 bases, leaving 10 bases of the junction unmatched. The CDR3 region has the DNA TGTGCCAGCGGGCCGGGGAGGGAAATGTTCTTC. This sequence encodes CASGPGREMFF.

This sequence joins TRBV4-1 and TRBJ1-5; D may be TRBD1 (6 bases). Per the germline V gene, CDR1 is MGHRA and CDR2 is YSYEKL. The CDR3 has 15 residues. V was clipped by 5 bases and J by 3 bases, with 14 bases between them. The chain's CDR3 is CASSDTDRYNQPQHF. CDR3 sequence (DNA): TGCGCCAGCAGCGACACTGACAGGTACAATCAGCCCCAGCATTTT.

V and J are TRBV28 and TRBJ2-1; tentatively, D is TRBD1 (6 bases). The CDR3 extends over 14 amino acids. V lost 6 bases, J lost 9 bases, and 18 bases lay in between. Germline V CDR1 and CDR2: MDHEN, SYDVKM. The CDR3 sequence is CASSLDSLPSEQFF. In DNA, the CDR3 is TGTGCCAGCAGCTTGGACAGCCTACCTTCTGAGCAGTTCTTC.

The rearrangement joins TRBV18 to TRBJ2-3; D unclear. Trimming cost V 4 bases and J 0 bases, with 5 bases left between them. The CDR3 sequence is 13 residues long. From germline, CDR1 is KGHSH and CDR2 LQKENI. The CDR3 bases are TGTGCCAGCTCACTCAGGAGCACAGATACGCAGTATTTT. Translating it yields CASSLRSTDTQYF.

V usage is TRBV27 and J usage is TRBJ2-7, with TRBD1 matching over 7 bases. CDR1 and CDR2 from the germline V gene are MNHEY and SMNVEV (reference sequence). J gave up 6 bases and V 6 bases, and 8 bases lay outside the gene matches. The CDR3 has 13 residues. The CDR3 loop reads CASSQLTGTEQYF. The CDR3 nucleotides are TGTGCCAGCAGCCAATTGACAGGGACCGAGCAGTACTTC.

This chain links TRBV11-2 with TRBJ2-2; 9 bases agree with TRBD2. Trimming at V came to 7 bases and at J to 0 bases, leaving 12 bases not matched to a gene. CDR3 size: 18 residues. Germline values: CDR1 SGHAT, CDR2 FQNNGV. CDR3 sequence (DNA): TGTGCCAGCACCGATGGGGTAGCGGGGGCCCCGAACACCGGGGAGCTGTTTTTT. Its translation: CASTDGVAGAPNTGELFF.

The chain employs TRBV19 and TRBJ2-2; 13 bases match TRBD2. The length of the CDR3 is 15 residues. The germline V gene encodes CDR1 LNHDA and CDR2 SQIVND (reference sequence). V was pared by 6 bases and J by 3 bases, with 1 base of the junction left unmatched. This chain's CDR3 is CASRGLAGDTGELFF. The CDR3 region has the DNA TGTGCCAGTAGAGGACTAGCGGGGGACACCGGGGAGCTGTTTTTT. The variable domain in full, completed from reference TRBV19 and TRBJ2-2, reads DGGITQSPKYLFRKEGQNVTLSCEQNLNHDAMYWYRQDPGQGLRLIYYSQIVNDFQKGDIAEGYSVSREKKESFPLTVTSAQKNPTAFYLCASRGLAGDTGELFFGEGSRLTVL.

This clone was seen a single time. This chain links TRBV7-2 with TRBJ1-5, with D possibly TRBD1 on 6 matching bases. The V end lost 0 bases, the J end lost 5 bases, and 17 bases lay between the germline ends. The CDR3 contains 17 residues. The germline V gene has CDR1 SGHTA and CDR2 FQGNSA. CDR3: CASSLAGGPTGYQPQHF. CDR3 bases: TGTGCCAGCAGCTTAGCGGGGGGGCCGACAGGATATCAGCCCCAGCATTTT.

This clone was recorded a few times. V and J are TRBV4-3 and TRBJ1-6; tentatively, D is TRBD1 (6 bases). Looked up from germline, CDR1 is LGHNA and CDR2 is YSLEER. The CDR3 extends over 14 amino acids. V lost 3 bases, J lost 9 bases, and 12 bases lay in between. Here the CDR3 DNA reads TGCGCCAGCAGCCAGGACAGCTGGACTTCACCCCTCCACTTT. Amino acid sequence: CASSQDSWTSPLHF.

The chain joins TRBV10-3 to TRBJ2-2; 7 bases match TRBD1. V gave up 6 bases and J gave up 5 bases; unmatched junction bases: 6. The V gene's germline CDR1 is ENHRY and CDR2 SYGVKD. CDR3 length: 14 amino acids. This chain's CDR3 is CAIRDRETTGELFF. The CDR3 DNA is TGTGCCATCAGAGACAGGGAAACAACCGGGGAGCTGTTTTTT.

The gene calls are TRBV7-9 and TRBJ2-1; 8 bases match TRBD1. V trimming: 1 base; J trimming: 8 bases; junction bases outside the gene matches: 4. CDR1 is SEHNR and CDR2 is FQNEAQ in the germline V gene (reference sequence). This CDR3 region has 14 residues. CDR3 sequence: CASSLDRGKDEQFF. The CDR3 bases are TGTGCCAGCAGCTTAGACAGGGGGAAGGATGAGCAGTTCTTC.

This clone was seen once. CDR3: CASSLARLAVRDDIQYF. The DNA of the CDR3 is TGTGCCAGCAGCTTGGCCCGACTAGCGGTTAGGGATGACATTCAGTACTTC. The chain uses TRBV11-1 and TRBJ2-4; 9 bases map to TRBD2. The germline V gene has CDR1 SGHAT and CDR2 FQDESV (reference sequence). V was pared by 3 bases and J by 8 bases, with 14 bases of the junction left unmatched. This CDR3 is 17 amino acids long.

The chain carries TRBV7-3 and TRBJ1-1; D is unclear. Trimming stripped 1 base from V and 1 base from J, with 7 bases between. CDR1 is SGHTA, CDR2 FQGTGA, per germline. This CDR3 spans 14 amino acids. CDR3 amino acids: CASSLRAGNTEAFF. For the CDR3, the DNA is TGTGCCAGCAGCTTAAGGGCAGGGAACACTGAAGCTTTCTTT.

This chain uses TRBV4-1 with TRBJ1-1; D unclear. Trimming removed 6 bases from V and 1 base from J, with 9 bases in between. In germline, CDR1 is MGHRA, CDR2 YSYEKL. The length of the CDR3 is 13 residues. DNA for the CDR3: TGCGCCAGCAGACGGGATACGAACACTGAAGCTTTCTTT. Protein product: CASRRDTNTEAFF.

J is TRBJ1-5 and V is TRBV19; TRBD1 is a possible D gene (6 bases). The CDR3 spans 18 residues. Germline V gene lookup returns CDR1 LNHDA and CDR2 SQIVND (reference sequence). The V end lost 0 bases, the J end lost 9 bases, and 24 bases lay between the germline ends. The DNA for the CDR3 is TGTGCCAGTAGTATAGAGTACCTCTGGACAGCCGGGCGGCGGCCCCAGCATTTT. This gives the protein CASSIEYLWTAGRRPQHF.

The rearrangement uses TRBV7-9 and TRBJ1-1, with D possibly being TRBD1 (6 bases). V was trimmed by 3 bases and J by 2 bases, leaving 10 bases between them. Germline V CDR1 and CDR2: SEHNR, FQNEAQ (reference sequence). This CDR3 contains 14 residues. The CDR3 nucleotides are TGTGCCAGCAGCTTCCAGGGGATTAACACTGAAGCTTTCTTT. This codes for CASSFQGINTEAFF. Looking up the rest from reference TRBV7-9 and TRBJ1-1 gives the full variable domain: DTGVSQNPRHKITKRGQNVTFRCDPISEHNRLYWYRQTLGQGPEFLTYFQNEAQLEKSRLLSDRFSAERPKGSFSTLEIQRTEQGDSAMYLCASSFQGINTEAFFGQGTRLTVV.

This clone has a single count. This chain connects TRBV2 to TRBJ1-5; no reliable D call. Per the germline V gene, CDR1 is SNHLY and CDR2 is FYNNEI. This CDR3 is built from 15 residues. Trimming left V 10 bases short and J 6 bases short, with 22 bases between. The CDR3 is CATRGGAGHGQPQHF. CDR3 sequence (DNA): TGTGCCACAAGAGGAGGCGCGGGCCATGGTCAGCCCCAGCATTTT.

The genes are TRBV2 and TRBJ1-5; 8 bases map to TRBD1. V shed 6 bases, J shed 4 bases, and the junction held 5 bases outside the gene matches. The CDR3 consists of 14 residues. Germline lookup yields CDR1 SNHLY and CDR2 FYNNEI. CDR3 in amino acids: CASSRTGRNQPQHF. Here the CDR3 DNA reads TGTGCCAGCAGCAGGACAGGGAGGAATCAGCCCCAGCATTTT.

The chain uses TRBV27 and TRBJ2-5; tentatively, D is TRBD2 (7 bases). This CDR3 is 13 amino acids long. Germline V gives CDR1 MNHEY, CDR2 SMNVEV (reference sequence). V was clipped by 3 bases and J by 5 bases, with 10 bases between them. In DNA, the CDR3 is TGTGCCAGCAGTTTCAGGGGAGGGGAGACCCAGTACTTC. It yields the protein CASSFRGGETQYF.

The CDR3 nucleotides are TGTGCCAGCAGCCAGACAGGGGGCGCGGACGGGGAGCTGTTTTTT. Amino acid sequence: CASSQTGGADGELFF. The chain links TRBV2 to TRBJ2-2; 10 bases match TRBD1. J was trimmed by 7 bases and V by 6 bases; bases with no gene match: 8. The CDR3 has 15 residues. Germline V gene lookup returns CDR1 SNHLY and CDR2 FYNNEI.

J is TRBJ2-3 and V is TRBV6-5, with TRBD2 matching over 13 bases. Trimming cost V 4 bases and J 5 bases; bases outside gene matches: 3. Germline V lookup: CDR1 MNHEY, CDR2 SVGAGI. The CDR3 is 15 residues long. CDR3 amino acids: CASSSRTSGRDTQYF. CDR3 DNA: TGTGCCAGCAGTTCGCGGACTAGCGGGAGAGATACGCAGTATTTT.

The chain uses TRBV18 and TRBJ1-4; no clear D gene. This CDR3 has 13 amino acids. Germline CDR1 and CDR2: KGHSH and LQKENI. The germline V and J ends were trimmed by 2 bases and 6 bases, with 7 bases remaining between them. CDR3 nucleotide sequence: TGTGCCAGCTCACCAGGGCAAGATGAAAAACTGTTTTTT. Encoded protein: CASSPGQDEKLFF.